These T cell receptor beta chains were read from a single sample in a study of blood T cell repertoires in COVID-19. TCRdb's table, derived via immunoSEQ multiplex PCR, lists solely in-frame clones and lacks some. The data show some 130,000 clones, 78% seen once. Input material: peripheral blood. The origin of the receptors is a man aged 55-75 years who had recovered from COVID-19. The CDR3 runs from the conserved cysteine through the conserved F or W. D genes are given only for firm matches. Some rows mark clone size as missing; the rest say once, few, many or name a class of expanded clone.

d_gene	j_gene	v_gene	abundance	CDR3nt	CDR3aa
NA	TRBJ1-2	TRBV6-2/TRBV6-3	NA	TGTGCCAGCAGTTATAATTACCCTGGAGCTTATGGCTACACCTTC	CASSYNYPGAYGYTF
NA	TRBJ2-7	TRBV5-6	NA	TGTGCCAGCAGCATACTCTCGGGGGGCGGGCACGAGCAGTACTTC	CASSILSGGGHEQYF
NA	TRBJ2-1	TRBV6-1	NA	TGTGCCAGCAGTGAACAGGGGATCGATGAGCAGTTCTTC	CASSEQGIDEQFF
NA	TRBJ1-4	TRBV7-9	many	TGTGCCAGCAGCTCCGGACAGTGGGGTGAAAAACTGTTTTTT	CASSSGQWGEKLFF
TRBD1	TRBJ1-2	TRBV2	NA	TGTGCCAGCAGCTCCGGGACAGGGTTAGTTGGGGGCTACACCTTC	CASSSGTGLVGGYTF
TRBD2	TRBJ2-3	TRBV4-2	NA	TGTGCCAGCAGCCAGGAACTAGCGGGGGGCGATACGCAGTATTTT	CASSQELAGGDTQYF
NA	TRBJ1-4	TRBV9	few	TGTGCCAGCAGCGTAGGAGGGTTAGAAGAAAAACTGTTTTTT	CASSVGGLEEKLFF
TRBD1	TRBJ1-2	TRBV5-4	NA	TGTGCCAGCAGCTTGGACAGGGGAAACTATGGCTACACCTTC	CASSLDRGNYGYTF
TRBD1	TRBJ1-2	TRBV11-1	NA	TGTGCCAGCAGCGTCACAGGGGTCGGCTATGGCTACACCTTC	CASSVTGVGYGYTF
TRBD1	TRBJ1-5	TRBV7-2	NA	TGTGCCAGCAGCTCCGGGACAGGGACTCAGCCCCAGCATTTT	CASSSGTGTQPQHF
TRBD1	TRBJ1-5	TRBV3-1/TRBV3-2	once	TGTGCCAGCAGCCCGGGGACAGGCAGCAATCAGCCCCAGCATTTT	CASSPGTGSNQPQHF
NA	TRBJ2-7	TRBV7-2	NA	TGTGCCAGCAGTCCTTCGCCGGGCTACGAGCAGTACTTC	CASSPSPGYEQYF
TRBD1	TRBJ1-2	TRBV19	NA	TGTGCCAGTAGTGACAGGGGGCTCTATGGCTACACCTTC	CASSDRGLYGYTF